The rows below give T cell receptor beta chains drawn from one sample of a study of T cell repertoires in cytomegalovirus infection. TCRdb reanalysed the reads using MiXCR and keeps one entry per CDR3 protein. This table holds approximately 200,000 distinct CDR3 sequences, about 20% found once. The material sequenced was CD8+ T cells from PBMCs. Receptors originate from a human donor in good health (CMV status not recorded). Some clones in this sample may be carry-over from other donors' samples. Each CDR3 is given with its conserved first and last residue. D genes are given only for firm matches. Some rows have no size entry. The others give once, few or many, or a class for an expanded clone.

TGTGCCAGCAGCGCTGGCTGGGGATCCGGCTATGGCTACACCTTC	CASSAGWGSGYGYTF	-	-	TRBV9	TRBJ1-2
TGTGCCAGCAGCCAAGATACCTCAACGGATGGCTACACCTTC	CASSQDTSTDGYTF	-	-	TRBV14	TRBJ1-2
TGTGCCACCAGCAGAGAACGGACAGGGATTGGCTACGAGCAGTACTTC	CATSRERTGIGYEQYF	few	TRBD1	TRBV15	TRBJ2-7
TGCGCCAGCAGCCAAGAACCCAGGGGGAACACTGAAGCTTTCTTT	CASSQEPRGNTEAFF	many	-	TRBV4-1	TRBJ1-1
TGTGCCAACGGACAGGGTCGGGTTAATGAGCAGTTCTTC	CANGQGRVNEQFF	-	TRBD1	TRBV6-6	TRBJ2-1
TGTGCCAGCAGCTTAAATTTTCGCTACGAGCAGTACTTC	CASSLNFRYEQYF	many	-	TRBV7-6	TRBJ2-7
TGTGCCAGCAGCTTAGCGGGACAGGCCCACCACCTCCACTTT	CASSLAGQAHHLHF	-	TRBD1	TRBV7-2	TRBJ1-6
TGTGCCAGCAGTTTATGGGCAGGGGATAATCAGCCCCAGCATTTT	CASSLWAGDNQPQHF	few	-	TRBV28	TRBJ1-5
TGTGCCAGCAGTCCCCGGACAGGGGGAACCTACGAGCAGTACTTC	CASSPRTGGTYEQYF	few	TRBD1	TRBV27	TRBJ2-7
TGTGCCACCAGGACGGACACCGGGGAGCTGTTTTTT	CATRTDTGELFF	many	-	TRBV24-1	TRBJ2-2
TGCAGTGCAATCCGGGACAGGGGGAACACTGAAGCTTTCTTT	CSAIRDRGNTEAFF	-	TRBD1	TRBV20-1	TRBJ1-1
TGTGCCAGCAGCCAGACCGGGACTAGCGGGGAAGAGACCCAGTACTTC	CASSQTGTSGEETQYF	many	TRBD2	TRBV4-2	TRBJ2-5
TGTGCCATCAGTGAGATCCAGAGAACGCACAATGAGCAGTTCTTC	CAISEIQRTHNEQFF	-	-	TRBV10-3	TRBJ2-1
TGTGCCAGCAGGACTAGCGGGGGGGCCGCCTACAATGAGCAGTTCTTC	CASRTSGGAAYNEQFF	-	TRBD2	TRBV28	TRBJ2-1
TGCAGCGTTGAAGCAGCTTCCTACGAGCAGTACTTC	CSVEAASYEQYF	-	-	TRBV29-1	TRBJ2-7
TGCAGCTGCGCGGTTCGGCTGAACACTGAAGCTTTCTTT	CSCAVRLNTEAFF	-	-	TRBV29-1	TRBJ1-1
TGCAGTGCCGCCCTTACCGGGACTAGTAGGGAGACCCAGTACTTC	CSAALTGTSRETQYF	-	TRBD2	TRBV20-1	TRBJ2-5
TGTGCCAGCAGCTTTCGGGGGGGCTACGAGCAGTACTTC	CASSFRGGYEQYF	-	TRBD2	TRBV5-4	TRBJ2-7
TGCAGCGTTGAAGAGGTGAGGGGTAGCTATGGCTACACCTTC	CSVEEVRGSYGYTF	few	-	TRBV29-1	TRBJ1-2
TGTGCCAGCAGCCGAAGCGGGGGGGCCCCTGAGCAGTTCTTC	CASSRSGGAPEQFF	few	TRBD2	TRBV7-8	TRBJ2-1
TGCAGTGCTAGAATAAAGGACAGGATCTATAATTCACCCCTCCACTTT	CSARIKDRIYNSPLHF	many	TRBD1	TRBV20-1	TRBJ1-6
TGTGCCAGCAGCTTAGCGCTGTCCTACGAGCAGTACTTC	CASSLALSYEQYF	many	-	TRBV7-9	TRBJ2-7
TGTGCCAGCAGCTTGGAAGTAGGCGGCCCCACAGATACGCAGTATTTT	CASSLEVGGPTDTQYF	-	-	TRBV5-4	TRBJ2-3
TGTGCCAGCAGTCATATCAGGACCCTCGGCGGGGAGCTGTTTTTT	CASSHIRTLGGELFF	-	-	TRBV7-2	TRBJ2-2
TGTGCCAGCAGCACCGGACTAGCGGGGGTCACAGATACGCAGTATTTT	CASSTGLAGVTDTQYF	few	TRBD2	TRBV7-6	TRBJ2-3
TGTGCCAGCAGCTTAGGTAAAGGGGTCTCCTACAATGAGCAGTTCTTC	CASSLGKGVSYNEQFF	-	-	TRBV7-9	TRBJ2-1
TGTGCCACTTGGGGGACTAGCGGGGTGAATGAGCAGTTCTTC	CATWGTSGVNEQFF	-	TRBD2	TRBV28	TRBJ2-1
TGTGCCAGCAGTCCGTATCAGACAGTTATAGAGACCCAGTACTTC	CASSPYQTVIETQYF	few	-	TRBV12-3/TRBV12-4	TRBJ2-5
TGTGCCAGCAGATATCTCGAAAACACCATATATTTT	CASRYLENTIYF	-	-	TRBV2	TRBJ1-3
TGCAGTGCTAGAGATCCCCCTATAATGACAGACAACTATGGCTACACCTTC	CSARDPPIMTDNYGYTF	-	-	TRBV20-1	TRBJ1-2
TGTGCCAGCAGCCCGAACCATCGTGGAACAGATACGCAGTATTTT	CASSPNHRGTDTQYF	few	-	TRBV7-6	TRBJ2-3
TGTGCCAGCAGGACCAGGGGACGGTTCCGTTTCAATGAGCAGTTCTTC	CASRTRGRFRFNEQFF	-	-	TRBV28	TRBJ2-1
TGCAGCGCCCTGACTGGGGCCAACGTCCTGACTTTC	CSALTGANVLTF	-	-	TRBV29-1	TRBJ2-6
TGTGCCAGCAGCCAAGATCGGCGGGCGGGGGGAACCACAGATACGCAGTATTTT	CASSQDRRAGGTTDTQYF	-	TRBD2	TRBV3-1	TRBJ2-3
TGTGCCAGCAGCTTAGCGGAGTTGTGGGACCAGTACAATGAGCAGTTCTTC	CASSLAELWDQYNEQFF	-	-	TRBV11-2	TRBJ2-1
TGTGCCAGTAGCCAAATGGACACTAGCACAGATACGCAGTATTTT	CASSQMDTSTDTQYF	-	-	TRBV19	TRBJ2-3